The 32 T cell receptor beta chains presented below share a single source sample, sequenced in a study of T cells in Graves' hyperthyroidism and ophthalmopathy. Amplification targeted TCR beta CDR3 regions from RNA transcripts. Using the HTBI primer set, a first-round RT-PCR was run on the TCR CDR3. TCRdb re-derived calls from the multiplex PCR reads in MiXCR, one entry per CDR3 protein. The sample holds under 350,000 distinct CDR3 sequences; roughly 21% are singletons and the top ten take around half. The sample taken for sequencing was blood. The source is a woman aged 50 to 60 with Graves' hyperthyroidism.

J is TRBJ1-1 and V is TRBV28; no firm D call. The CDR3 has 12 residues. Trimming left V 4 bases short and J 1 base short, with 4 bases between. Germline V gene lookup returns CDR1 MDHEN and CDR2 SYDVKM. The CDR3 DNA sequence: TGTGCCAGCAGTTCAGGGAACACTGAAGCTTTCTTT. The encoded protein is CASSSGNTEAFF.

This clonotype appeared a few times. V and J are TRBV28 and TRBJ2-5, with D tentatively TRBD1 or TRBD2 (5 bases each). The CDR3 has 17 amino acids. Germline V gene lookup returns CDR1 MDHEN and CDR2 SYDVKM. Trimming took 3 bases from V and 5 from J, leaving 22 bases between them. The CDR3 loop is CASSLIGDGPPEETQYF. CDR3 DNA: TGTGCCAGCAGTTTGATAGGGGACGGCCCCCCGGAGGAGACCCAGTACTTC.

This clonotype has more than one count but fewer than ten. This rearrangement joins TRBV11-2 to TRBJ1-3; tentatively, D is TRBD1 (5 bases). The germline V gene has CDR1 SGHAT and CDR2 FQNNGV. This CDR3 spans 16 amino acids. Trimming removed 1 base at V and 0 bases at J, with 10 bases between. CDR3 DNA sequence: TGTGCCAGCAGCTTAGGACAGCCATCCTCTGGAAACACCATATATTTT. Its translation is CASSLGQPSSGNTIYF.

This clonotype was seen repeatedly, ten times or more. For the CDR3, the DNA is TGTGCCACCGTCGGGGACAGGGAAGAGACCCAGTACTTC. This codes for CATVGDREETQYF. The chain uses TRBV10-3 and TRBJ2-5; 9 bases map to TRBD1. Unmatched junction bases numbered 6, after V lost 10 bases and J lost 3 bases. The germline gives CDR1 ENHRY, CDR2 SYGVKD. The CDR3 is 13 residues long.

This clonotype showed up just a few times. V gene TRBV6-6 combines with J gene TRBJ1-6, with D unresolved. The CDR3 runs 18 residues. The V end lost 0 bases, the J end lost 0 bases, and 12 bases lay between the germline ends. Looked up from germline, CDR1 is MNHNY and CDR2 is SVGAGI (reference sequence). CDR3: CASSYSNAGSSYNSPLHF. Written as DNA, the CDR3 is TGTGCCAGCAGTTACTCGAATGCGGGGAGCTCCTATAATTCACCCCTCCACTTT.

At least ten counts were recorded for this clonotype. The V call is TRBV12-3 or TRBV12-4, the J call TRBJ2-7, with TRBD1 matching over 11 bases. The CDR3 has 15 residues. The V and J ends lost 6 bases and 3 bases, in that order; junction bases with no gene match: 7. In DNA form, the CDR3 reads TGTGCCAGCAGGCCGACCGGGACAGGGGGCTACGAGCAGTACTTC. Its protein product is CASRPTGTGGYEQYF.

This clonotype was detected ten times or more. The chain has TRBV9 and TRBJ2-1; possible D gene TRBD2, 5 bases. V was shortened by 4 bases and J by 14 bases, with 13 bases between the two germline ends. CDR1 and CDR2 (germline): SGDLS, YYNGEE. The CDR3 spans 11 residues. In DNA, the CDR3 is TGTGCCAGCAGCTTAGGAGGAGCGAAGTTCTTC. This encodes CASSLGGAKFF. The full variable domain, its missing parts supplied by reference TRBV9 and TRBJ2-1, is DSGVTQTPKHLITATGQRVTLRCSPRSGDLSVYWYQQSLDQGLQFLIQYYNGEERAKGNILERFSAQQFPDLHSELNLSSLELGDSALYFCASSLGGAKFFGPGTRLTVL.

On this clonotype: It may be a read error: a sequence one base away is much more abundant. The rearrangement links TRBV2 to TRBJ2-1; no firm D call. The CDR3 sequence is 14 residues long. Germline CDR1 reads SNHLY; CDR2 reads FYNNEI. With 1 base removed from V and 10 bases from J, the gap between germline ends came to 14 bases. CDR3 region: CASSEEPWIEEQFF. The CDR3 coding sequence is TGTGCCAGCAGTGAAGAACCCTGGATTGAAGAGCAGTTCTTC.

The sample holds many counts of this clonotype. The V and J genes are TRBV30 and TRBJ1-2; 7 bases align to TRBD1. Germline values: CDR1 GTSNPN, CDR2 SVGIG (reference sequence). The CDR3 length is 12 residues. V lost 5 bases, J lost 4 bases, and 4 bases stayed unmatched. The CDR3 DNA sequence: TGTGCCTGGGCCCGGGACAGCTATGGCTACACCTTC. Translation: CAWARDSYGYTF.

This clonotype has ten or more counts. The chain uses TRBV7-8 and TRBJ1-1; D gene uncertain. The V end was cut by 5 bases, the J end by 3 bases, with 13 bases between. This CDR3 is built from 14 residues. Per the germline V gene, CDR1 is SGHVS and CDR2 is FQNEAQ. The CDR3 is CASSQTRKDTEAFF. The DNA of the CDR3 is TGTGCCAGCAGCCAAACTAGGAAAGACACTGAAGCTTTCTTT. Full variable domain (remainder filled in from reference TRBV7-8 and TRBJ1-1): GAGVSQSPRYKVAKRGQDVALRCDPISGHVSLFWYQQALGQGPEFLTYFQNEAQLDKSGLPSDRFFAERPEGSVSTLKIQRTQQEDSAVYLCASSQTRKDTEAFFGQGTRLTVV.

This chain joins TRBV19 and TRBJ2-3; the match to TRBD1 covers 8 bases. Germline assignment: CDR1 LNHDA and CDR2 SQIVND (reference sequence). The CDR3 has 14 residues. V lost 9 bases to trimming and J lost 3 bases; unmatched junction nucleotides: 8. The CDR3 DNA reads TGTGCCAGCCAATGGACAGGGTATACAGATACGCAGTATTTT. Protein: CASQWTGYTDTQYF. The variable domain in full, with the rest retrieved from reference TRBV19 and TRBJ2-3, is DGGITQSPKYLFRKEGQNVTLSCEQNLNHDAMYWYRQDPGQGLRLIYYSQIVNDFQKGDIAEGYSVSREKKESFPLTVTSAQKNPTAFYLCASQWTGYTDTQYFGPGTRLTVL.

The count of this clonotype is one. The chain combines TRBV11-2 with TRBJ2-3; TRBD2 matches at 7 bases. Trimming removed 11 bases from V and 2 bases from J; junction bases left unmatched: 4. CDR3 length equals 12 residues. Germline-derived CDR1 and CDR2 are SGHAT and FQNNGV. The DNA of the CDR3 is TGTGCCGGGCGGGGGAACACAGATACGCAGTATTTT. This codes for CAGRGNTDTQYF.

Many counts were recorded for this clonotype. V usage is TRBV20-1 and J usage is TRBJ1-6; D gene uncertain. The CDR3 runs 12 residues. Germline lookup yields CDR1 DFQATT and CDR2 SNEGSKA (reference sequence). Trimming pared 4 bases from V and 8 bases from J, leaving 9 bases between. The CDR3 sequence is CSATHIDSPLHF. DNA of the CDR3: TGCAGTGCTACCCACATTGATTCACCCCTCCACTTT.

At least ten counts were recorded for this clonotype. V gene TRBV12-3 or TRBV12-4 combines with J gene TRBJ2-7, with TRBD1 as a possible D gene (5 bases). Trimming pared 2 bases from V and 0 bases from J, leaving 14 bases between. The CDR3 is made up of 16 amino acids. CDR3 loop: CASSLYGASSSYEQYF. CDR3 nucleotides: TGTGCCAGCAGTTTATATGGGGCGTCGAGCTCCTACGAGCAGTACTTC.

In its sample, this clonotype was seen a few times. V gene TRBV3-1 combines with J gene TRBJ1-2; D unclear. CDR1 LGHDT and CDR2 YNNKEL come from the germline V gene (reference sequence). The ends were cut back, 0 bases at V and 8 bases at J, with 16 bases in the middle. This CDR3 comprises 15 residues. CDR3 protein: CASSQEGWVTSGYTF. DNA of the CDR3: TGTGCCAGCAGCCAAGAGGGCTGGGTAACTAGCGGCTACACCTTC.

A few counts support this clonotype. The gene calls are TRBV20-1 and TRBJ2-1; possibly TRBD1 for D (5 bases). Germline lookup yields CDR1 DFQATT and CDR2 SNEGSKA (reference sequence). With 5 bases removed from V and 3 bases from J, the gap between germline ends came to 14 bases. The CDR3 loop spans 14 amino acids. The chain's CDR3 is CSAVVGQLYNEQFF. In nucleotides, the CDR3 is TGCAGTGCTGTGGTGGGGCAGCTCTACAATGAGCAGTTCTTC.

This clonotype has just a few counts. J is TRBJ1-5 and V is TRBV20-1; 8 bases map to TRBD1. V was clipped by 6 bases and J by 0 bases; unmatched bases: 4. Germline CDR1 reads DFQATT; CDR2 reads SNEGSKA (reference sequence). The CDR3 has 14 residues. In DNA form, the CDR3 reads TGCAGTGCACCGGACAGGGATAGCAATCAGCCCCAGCATTTT. This codes for CSAPDRDSNQPQHF.

This clonotype came up many times. The chain employs TRBV7-9 and TRBJ2-1; tentatively, D is TRBD2 (6 bases). The CDR3 is made up of 16 amino acids. V lost 3 bases, J lost 2 bases, and 14 bases lay in between. In germline, CDR1 is SEHNR, CDR2 FQNEAQ (reference sequence). CDR3 nucleotide sequence: TGTGCCAGCAGCTTCGGGGGTGGGTCAGCCTACAATGAGCAGTTCTTC. Its translation is CASSFGGGSAYNEQFF.

This clonotype occurred a few times. J is TRBJ2-1 and V is TRBV19; 9 bases are shared with TRBD2. V gave up 9 bases and J gave up 8 bases; unmatched junction bases: 14. This CDR3 has 15 residues. The germline CDR1 and CDR2 sequences are LNHDA and SQIVND (reference sequence). CDR3 loop: CASALAGGLQDEQFF. CDR3 DNA sequence: TGTGCCAGCGCTCTCGCGGGAGGGCTTCAGGATGAGCAGTTCTTC.

This clonotype has at least ten counts. This sequence joins TRBV11-2 and TRBJ1-1, with D possibly TRBD1 on 6 matching bases. Per germline, CDR1 SGHAT and CDR2 FQNNGV. Trimming stripped 3 bases from V and 4 bases from J, with 27 bases between. The CDR3 totals 19 residues. The CDR3 DNA sequence: TGTGCCAGCAGCTTCGAAACCCGGGACACGGCAAGAGAGGGCACTGAAGCTTTCTTT. Translated, it gives CASSFETRDTAREGTEAFF.

This clonotype showed up just once. V and J are TRBV12-3 or TRBV12-4 and TRBJ1-1, with D maybe TRBD1 (5 bases). The CDR3 is made up of 15 amino acids. V was clipped by 5 bases and J by 5 bases, with 18 bases between them. The DNA for the CDR3 is TGTGCCAGCAGTGACTTGGGGGAAGTAAGGACTGAAGCTTTCTTT. This codes for CASSDLGEVRTEAFF.

The chain combines TRBV3-1 with TRBJ2-2; 11 positions agree with TRBD2. This CDR3 is 16 amino acids long. After removal of 2 bases from V and 3 bases from J, the junction contained 2 bases not matched to a gene. The germline V gene encodes CDR1 LGHDT and CDR2 YNNKEL (reference sequence). CDR3 nucleotide sequence: TGTGCCAGCAGCCAACCGGGACTAGCGGACACCGGGGAGCTGTTTTTT. Translated: CASSQPGLADTGELFF.

The V call is TRBV19, the J call TRBJ1-1; D gene ambiguous. The CDR3 loop spans 13 amino acids. V lost 7 bases and J lost 3, with 12 bases in between. The germline CDR1 and CDR2 sequences are LNHDA and SQIVND (reference sequence). In DNA, the CDR3 is TGTGCCAGTATGCGGAAGGATTACACTGAAGCTTTCTTT. Translating gives CASMRKDYTEAFF.

This chain links TRBV19 with TRBJ2-2; 7 bases are shared with TRBD2. Germline CDR1 reads LNHDA; CDR2 reads SQIVND (reference sequence). CDR3 length equals 14 residues. V lost 5 bases to trimming and J lost 2 bases; unmatched junction nucleotides: 2. CDR3 sequence: CASSGTTNTGELFF. The CDR3, as DNA: TGTGCCAGTAGTGGGACTACAAACACCGGGGAGCTGTTTTTT.

This clonotype was detected ten times or more. The gene calls are TRBV7-3 and TRBJ2-6, with D perhaps being TRBD1 or TRBD2 (5 bases each). Germline V lookup: CDR1 SGHTA, CDR2 FQGTGA. CDR3 length equals 17 residues. Trimming cost V 3 bases and J 3 bases, with 15 bases left between them. The chain's CDR3 is CASSFLPRGLGANVLTF. CDR3 coding DNA: TGTGCCAGCAGCTTTCTCCCCCGGGGCCTTGGGGCCAACGTCCTGACTTTC. Full variable domain (rest looked up from reference TRBV7-3 and TRBJ2-6): GAGVSQTPSNKVTEKGKYVELRCDPISGHTALYWYRQSLGQGPEFLIYFQGTGAADDSGLPNDRFFAVRPEGSVSTLKIQRTERGDSAVYLCASSFLPRGLGANVLTFGAGSRLTVL.

This clonotype was found many times. The chain carries TRBV6-2 or TRBV6-3 and TRBJ2-7, with 10 bases matching TRBD1. After removal of 6 bases from V and 4 bases from J, the junction contained 9 bases not matched to a gene. Germline CDR1 and CDR2: MNHEY and SVGEGT. This CDR3 region has 15 residues. CDR3 DNA: TGTGCCAGCAGAGAAGGACAGGGGGTAAAGTACGAGCAGTACTTC. This encodes CASREGQGVKYEQYF.

This clonotype was counted between two and nine times. The rearrangement uses TRBV2 and TRBJ2-2, with 9 bases lining up with TRBD1. This CDR3 has 17 residues. V lost 5 bases and J lost 2; bases outside the gene matches: 9. Germline V gene lookup returns CDR1 SNHLY and CDR2 FYNNEI. In nucleotides, the CDR3 is TGTGCCAGCAGTCTAAGGAGGACAGGGGAAAACACCGGGGAGCTGTTTTTT. Protein sequence: CASSLRRTGENTGELFF.

The rearrangement joins TRBV30 to TRBJ1-1, with D possibly TRBD1 on 6 matching bases. From germline, CDR1 is GTSNPN and CDR2 SVGIG (reference sequence). V lost 4 bases and J lost 3, with 21 bases in between. The CDR3 is 16 residues long. The CDR3 sequence: CAWTPNRAVFYTEAFF. In DNA, the CDR3 is TGTGCCTGGACTCCCAACAGGGCGGTCTTCTACACTGAAGCTTTCTTT.

This clonotype was seen ten or more times. The V gene is TRBV3-1, the J gene TRBJ1-3; D might be TRBD1 (5 bases). CDR1 and CDR2 (germline): LGHDT, YNNKEL (reference sequence). Trimming took off 4 bases at V and 0 bases at J, with 13 bases between the two ends. CDR3 length: 16 residues. The CDR3, as DNA: TGTGCCAGCAGCCCATTGGACACACTCTCTGGAAACACCATATATTTT. It encodes CASSPLDTLSGNTIYF.

The V gene is TRBV30, the J gene TRBJ1-2, with D unclear. The CDR3 covers 12 residues. V was trimmed by 4 bases and J by 1 base, leaving 7 bases between them. Germline CDR1 GTSNPN, CDR2 SVGIG (reference sequence). The CDR3 DNA reads as TGTGCCTGGACAAGCAGTAACTATGGCTACACCTTC. This encodes CAWTSSNYGYTF.

This clonotype was seen a few times. The CDR3 is CSAVQGSGNTIYF. In DNA, the CDR3 is TGCAGTGCTGTACAGGGCTCTGGAAACACCATATATTTT. The rearrangement links TRBV20-1 to TRBJ1-3; maybe TRBD1 (6 bases). CDR1 is DFQATT and CDR2 is SNEGSKA in the germline V gene (reference sequence). The V and J ends lost 5 bases and 0 bases respectively, with 8 bases between them. CDR3 size: 13 residues.

This clonotype was counted many times. The chain recombines TRBV5-1 with TRBJ1-1, with D unresolved. Looked up from germline, CDR1 is SGHRS and CDR2 is YFSETQ. V lost 0 bases and J 2 bases, leaving 11 bases between the germline ends. CDR3 length: 15 amino acids. This chain's CDR3 is CASSLDVGSNTEAFF. DNA for the CDR3: TGCGCCAGCAGCTTGGACGTGGGGAGTAACACTGAAGCTTTCTTT.